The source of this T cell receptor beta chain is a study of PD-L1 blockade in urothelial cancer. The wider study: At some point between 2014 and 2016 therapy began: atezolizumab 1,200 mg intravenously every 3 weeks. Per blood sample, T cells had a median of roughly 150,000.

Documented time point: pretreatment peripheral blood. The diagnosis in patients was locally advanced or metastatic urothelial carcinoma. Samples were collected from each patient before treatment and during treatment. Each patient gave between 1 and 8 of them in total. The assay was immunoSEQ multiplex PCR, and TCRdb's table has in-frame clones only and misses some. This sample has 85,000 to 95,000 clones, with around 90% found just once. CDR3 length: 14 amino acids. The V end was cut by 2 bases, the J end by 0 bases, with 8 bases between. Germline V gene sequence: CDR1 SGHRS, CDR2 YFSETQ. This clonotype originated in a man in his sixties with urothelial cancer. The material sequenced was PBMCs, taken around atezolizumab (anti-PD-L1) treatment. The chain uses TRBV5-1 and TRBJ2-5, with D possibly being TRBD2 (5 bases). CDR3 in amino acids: CASSFGGHQETQYF. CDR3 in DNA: TGCGCCAGCAGCTTCGGCGGGCACCAAGAGACCCAGTACTTC. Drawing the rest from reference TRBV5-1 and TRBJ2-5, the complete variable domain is KAGVTQTPRYLIKTRGQQVTLSCSPISGHRSVSWYQQTPGQGLQFLFEYFSETQRNKGNFPGRFSGRQFSNSRSEMNVSTLELGDSALYLCASSFGGHQETQYFGPGTRLLVL.